The sequence of this T cell receptor beta chain was determined in a study of beta chain features in type 1 diabetes (dated by TCRdb to between 2017 and 2018). The study in broad terms: Patients and healthy donors did not differ in mean age, gender distribution, total cell number or subset yield. A total of under 120,000,000 sorted cells were examined across all samples, and RNA yield correlated strongly with the number of cells per subset. The study compared the TCRB repertoires of sorted circulating CD4+ T cell subsets in recently diagnosed type 1 diabetes patients with those in matched healthy donors. Naive and central memory subsets were obtained from all 30 or so donors, but regulatory and stem cell-like memory subsets were isolated from only 8 patients and roughly 8 healthy donors. Overall study outcomes, separate from this receptor: Naive, central memory and regulatory TCRB repertoires appeared to be more alike among patients than among healthy donors. Because the HLA sub-analyses included only small numbers of individuals, any influence of HLA type on TCRB rearrangement was left unresolved. Sequencing cDNA rather than genomic DNA could over-represent highly expressing activated cells, although activation and CD3 levels did not differ between groups. Fewer insertions and more nucleotide deletions at VDJ recombination sites were observed in patients with type 1 diabetes, implying thymic rearrangement abnormalities. A moderate but significant shortening of TCRB CDR3 length was observed in type 1 diabetes patients in all four CD4+ subsets. Shorter templates might be favored by PCR, yet because patient and control samples were amplified and corrected together, any such skew would affect both groups equally.

All of the isolated RNA was reverse transcribed with the High Capacity cDNA Reverse Transcription Kit, so expressed TCRB transcripts were sequenced. Deep immunoSEQ sequencing was performed on naive, central memory and regulatory T cell samples, with an average of approximately 3.9 million total reads per sample. Sorted cells were lysed in RLT buffer, and RNA was extracted using DNase-treated RNeasy Micro or Mini kits according to cell number. To prevent cross-contamination, every cell subset was processed on its own, while patient and healthy donor samples were processed together. The immunoSEQ multiplex PCR was used to amplify TCRB sequences from cDNA, generating 87-bp fragments that spanned the CDR3 region. Amplicons were sequenced on the Illumina HiSeq platform. The published analysis was carried out like this. Synthetic template baselines were used to correct PCR bias computationally, reads within Hamming distance 2 were collapsed, and singletons that could not be merged were discarded. Reads were aligned against IMGT to assign V, D and J genes, CDR3 length and insertions or deletions at six rearrangement sites. Clonotype counts were normalized to sorted cell number within each subset before computing true diversity and Gini coefficients with the tcR R package. The overlap coefficient, calculated on TCRB nucleotide sequences, was used to quantify repertoire sharing. Out-of-frame TCRB sequences from naive cells were analyzed as a proxy for the pre-selection repertoire. TCRdb mirrors the immuneACCESS table, restricted to in-frame sequences. Some clones are absent from its copies; in checked studies, under half trace to an unresolved V gene, and the reason for the others is unknown. The DNA was the basis for D and trimming; V, J and clone size are from that table. Within this sample are some 350,000 clones, with about 13% of them counted one time only. Of the sample, roughly 0.015% falls within the top ten clones.

This clone was detected a few times. This receptor's antigen is unknown. It has no much larger one-base neighbor in the sample; base qualities were not kept. Other DNA sequences in the same sample also yield this CDR3. A single peripheral blood draw of roughly 0.11 L on average was collected from each donor into heparinised tubes. Naive, central memory, regulatory and stem cell-like memory CD4+ T cells were sorted on a BD FACSAria II using a panel including CD45RO, CCR7, CD25, CD127, CD95 and CD27. All sorted populations exceeded 98% purity. PBMCs were isolated immediately by Lymphoprep density gradient centrifugation and stained directly without culture. So that batch effects would be minimized, each experiment stained and sorted samples in pairs, pairing one healthy donor with one patient. The germline V gene encodes CDR1 GTSNPN and CDR2 SVGIG (reference sequence). Inclusive of the bounding cysteine and phenylalanine, the CDR3 is 13 residues long. The DNA shown is the 39-base CDR3, in frame from base 1. V is clipped by 5 bases and J by 4 bases, and the sequence between their germline boundaries is 12 bases long.

Material for sequencing was naive CD4+ T cells from blood. The cell subset or site label of this sample denotes: true naive CD4+ T cells. The chain is encoded by TRBV30 joined to TRBJ1-5, and perhaps TRBD1 as D gene, on 6 matching bases. This clonotype was sampled from a woman between 18 and 29 years old with type 1 diabetes. The encoded CDR3 is CAWSLQGNQPQHF. The DNA sequence is as follows: TGTGCCTGGTCCCTTCAGGGGAATCAGCCCCAGCATTTT.